Presented here are 27 T cell receptor beta chains from one specimen sequenced in a study of T cells in Graves' hyperthyroidism and ophthalmopathy. The investigators amplified TCR beta CDR3 regions from RNA transcripts. First-round RT-PCR with HTBI primers amplified the TCR CDR3 region. MiXCR, applied by TCRdb to the multiplex PCR reads, yields one record per CDR3 protein. The sample consists of 300,000 to 350,000 distinct CDR3 sequences, 15% to 20% of them appearing once. The sequenced material came from blood. The receptor source for this set is a woman between 50 and 59 years old with Graves' hyperthyroidism.

Ten or more counts support this clonotype. The CDR3 loop reads CASSLRSGLASGTGELFF. CDR3 in DNA: TGCGCCAGCAGCTTGAGGAGTGGACTAGCGTCAGGGACCGGGGAGCTGTTTTTT. V is TRBV5-1 and J is TRBJ2-2; 9 nucleotides line up with TRBD2. V trimming: 1 base; J trimming: 5 bases; junction bases outside the gene matches: 12. This CDR3 is built from 18 residues. Germline assignment: CDR1 SGHRS and CDR2 YFSETQ.

This clonotype was seen a few times. One end of the junction does not line up with germline, which may come from a read error. The chain links TRBV2 to TRBJ2-3; 11 nucleotides agree with TRBD2. Germline assignment: CDR1 SNHLY and CDR2 FYNNEI. This CDR3 is built from 18 residues. CDR3 region: CASSDEGTSGSGADPQYF. The CDR3 DNA is TGTGCCAGCAGTGATGAAGGAACTAGCGGGAGTGGGGCAGATCCGCAGTATTTT.

This clonotype was counted at least ten times. The chain recombines TRBV28 with TRBJ2-5, with D maybe TRBD2 (5 bases). From germline, CDR1 is MDHEN and CDR2 SYDVKM. The CDR3 covers 13 residues. V gave up 7 bases and J gave up 5 bases, with 14 bases separating them. CDR3 in amino acids: CASTTGEGETQYF. Written as DNA, the CDR3 is TGTGCCAGCACTACCGGTGAGGGCGAGACCCAGTACTTC. The full variable domain, completed using reference TRBV28 and TRBJ2-5, is DVKVTQSSRYLVKRTGEKVFLECVQDMDHENMFWYRQDPGLGLRLIYFSYDVKMKEKGDIPEGYSVSREKKERFSLILESASTNQTSMYLCASTTGEGETQYFGPGTRLLVL.

This clonotype was seen a few times. The DNA for the CDR3 is TGCGCCAGCAGCTTAGAAAGACAGGGGACTGAAGCTTTCTTT. Amino acids: CASSLERQGTEAFF. The chain is built from TRBV5-1 and TRBJ1-1; 8 bases line up with TRBD1. V dropped 2 bases and J dropped 5; count of bases not matched to a gene: 5. Germline V gene data show CDR1 as SGHRS and CDR2 as YFSETQ. The CDR3 loop spans 14 amino acids.

This clonotype was seen a handful of times. The chain couples TRBV18 to TRBJ2-2; the match to TRBD1 covers 9 bases. V gave up 3 bases and J gave up 6 bases; unmatched junction bases: 5. Germline V CDR1 and CDR2: KGHSH, LQKENI. The CDR3 runs 15 residues. CDR3 nucleotide sequence: TGTGCCAGCTCACCGGACAGGGGAGGATCCGGGGAGCTGTTTTTT. Amino acids: CASSPDRGGSGELFF.

This clonotype has a count of ten or more. This chain uses TRBV27 with TRBJ2-1; TRBD1 or TRBD2 may be the D gene (7 bases each). The CDR3 extends over 15 amino acids. Germline-derived CDR1 and CDR2 are MNHEY and SMNVEV (reference sequence). V was pared by 7 bases and J by 2 bases, with 15 bases between. The CDR3 nucleotides read TGTGCCAGCACCCAGGGGGGGGGGGCCTACAATGAGCAGTTCTTC. This gives the protein CASTQGGGAYNEQFF.

The genes are TRBV7-2 and TRBJ2-5; D not certain. CDR3 length: 13 amino acids. Trimming removed 3 bases at V and 2 bases at J, with 7 bases between. Germline V lookup: CDR1 SGHTA, CDR2 FQGNSA. The CDR3 DNA reads as TGTGCCAGCAGCTTTGTACTTCAAGAGACCCAGTACTTC. Translating it yields CASSFVLQETQYF.

The chain couples TRBV13 to TRBJ2-4; D call uncertain. Between the trimmed V and J ends, which lost 1 base and 0 bases, there was a span of 7 bases. Looked up from germline, CDR1 is PRHDT and CDR2 is FYEKMQ (reference sequence). The CDR3 consists of 15 residues. The CDR3 nucleotides read TGTGCCAGCAGCTTAGTTGGCCGAGCCAAAAACATTCAGTACTTC. Protein: CASSLVGRAKNIQYF.

J is TRBJ1-2 and V is TRBV4-1; 8 positions agree with TRBD1. V dropped 6 bases and J dropped 0; count of bases not matched to a gene: 9. Germline-derived CDR1 and CDR2 are MGHRA and YSYEKL. The CDR3 runs 16 residues. CDR3 coding DNA: TGCGCCAGCAGTCTCACCGGGACAGGAGCTAACTATGGCTACACCTTC. Amino acids: CASSLTGTGANYGYTF.

This clonotype was picked up many times. The V and J genes are TRBV7-3 and TRBJ2-3; D is possibly TRBD1 or TRBD2 (5 bases each). The CDR3 runs 14 residues. Germline V gene data show CDR1 as SGHTA and CDR2 as FQGTGA. V shed 2 bases and J shed 4 bases, with 10 bases lying between them. The CDR3 bases are TGTGCCAGCAGCTTAGACGGGACCTCAGATACGCAGTATTTT. Translating it yields CASSLDGTSDTQYF.

This clonotype was counted at least ten times. The V call is TRBV2, the J call TRBJ1-1; 12 nucleotides agree with TRBD1. Germline trimming cut 7 bases from V and 2 bases from J; bases unmatched to any gene: 5. The CDR3 is made up of 15 amino acids. Germline V gives CDR1 SNHLY, CDR2 FYNNEI. CDR3 sequence reads: CASTGTGGGNTEAFF. CDR3 in DNA: TGTGCCAGCACCGGGACAGGGGGCGGTAACACTGAAGCTTTCTTT.

In its sample, this clonotype was seen many times. This rearrangement joins TRBV15 to TRBJ1-2; the D gene is possibly TRBD1 (6 bases). The CDR3 length is 14 residues. Germline CDR1 reads LNHNV; CDR2 reads YYDKDF (reference sequence). Trimming shortened V by 7 bases and J by 7 bases, and 19 bases separated the two germline ends. The CDR3 DNA follows: TGTGCCACCACCCGGGGAATCCTGGACAGTGGCTACACCTTC. This sequence encodes CATTRGILDSGYTF.

With regard to this clonotype: This may arise from a read error, as a much more abundant clone is one base away. V is TRBV12-3 or TRBV12-4 and J is TRBJ1-1, with TRBD1 as a possible D gene (6 bases). With 0 bases removed from V and 4 bases from J, the gap between germline ends came to 9 bases. The CDR3 has 14 amino acids. The CDR3 loop reads CASSLAGAATEAFF. The CDR3 nucleotides read TGTGCCAGCAGTTTAGCGGGGGCGGCCACTGAAGCTTTCTTT.

The sample holds many counts of this clonotype. The chain joins TRBV6-2 or TRBV6-3 to TRBJ2-7, with D hard to call. Trimming cost V 0 bases and J 5 bases, with 8 bases left between them. CDR1 and CDR2 (germline): MNHEY, SVGEGT. The CDR3 is made up of 13 amino acids. The CDR3 bases are TGTGCCAGCAGTTACTCGACGCGCGACGAGCAGTACTTC. Translated, it gives CASSYSTRDEQYF.

This clonotype was seen many times. The rearrangement uses TRBV7-6 and TRBJ1-1, with no clear D. Germline V gene sequence: CDR1 SGHVS, CDR2 FNYEAQ. There are 14 residues in the CDR3. Trimming took off 1 base at V and 7 bases at J, with 13 bases between the two ends. CDR3 bases: TGTGCCAGCAGCTTAGTTGCCAGGTTCAGTGAAGCTTTCTTT. Amino acid sequence: CASSLVARFSEAFF.

On this clonotype: One end of the junction does not line up with germline, which may come from a read error. The chain couples TRBV10-3 to TRBJ2-7; TRBD2 might be the D (7 bases). The CDR3 extends over 19 amino acids. Per the germline V gene, CDR1 is ENHRY and CDR2 is SYGVKD. CDR3 bases: TGTGCCAGCAGTTACGAGGGGGGGCTGACCCCTAAGAGGACCTACGAGCAGTACTTC. This gives the protein CASSYEGGLTPKRTYEQYF.

The V and J genes are TRBV7-9 and TRBJ2-2, with D unresolved. Germline V gene data show CDR1 as SEHNR and CDR2 as FQNEAQ (reference sequence). This CDR3 has 12 residues. V was pared by 5 bases and J by 8 bases, with 9 bases between. CDR3 sequence (DNA): TGTGCCAGCAGCCCGATGCGTGGGGAGCTGTTTTTT. This encodes CASSPMRGELFF.

The sample holds many counts of this clonotype. The V call is TRBV3-1, the J call TRBJ1-2; D is uncertain. Trimming took 7 bases from V and 5 from J, leaving 14 bases between them. The CDR3 is 13 residues long. Per the germline V gene, CDR1 is LGHDT and CDR2 is YNNKEL (reference sequence). The CDR3 DNA reads as TGTGCCAGCACTACCTTGGACGGATATGGCTACACCTTC. It yields the protein CASTTLDGYGYTF.

This clonotype was seen at least ten times. The chain is built from TRBV11-3 and TRBJ2-1; D unresolved. CDR1 and CDR2 from the germline V gene are SGHNT and YENEEA. The CDR3 totals 16 residues. V was shortened by 4 bases and J by 1 base, with 14 bases between the two germline ends. CDR3 in amino acids: CASSSRQVGSYNEQFF. The CDR3 DNA follows: TGTGCCAGCAGCTCTCGCCAGGTTGGATCCTACAATGAGCAGTTCTTC.

This chain connects TRBV6-1 to TRBJ1-3; D not certain. V lost 6 bases to trimming and J lost 5 bases, with 8 bases between them. The CDR3 loop spans 12 amino acids. CDR1 and CDR2 from the germline V gene are MNHNS and SASEGT. The CDR3 DNA sequence: TGTGCCAGCAGCAGAACTCGAAACACCATATATTTT. Amino acid sequence: CASSRTRNTIYF.

This clonotype has only a few counts. The J gene is TRBJ2-1, the V gene TRBV7-9; D call uncertain. V shed 5 bases and J shed 0 bases, with 14 bases lying between them. Germline V gene sequence: CDR1 SEHNR, CDR2 FQNEAQ (reference sequence). The CDR3 spans 16 residues. This CDR3 reads CASSPTTRSSYNEQFF. The CDR3 DNA reads as TGTGCCAGCAGCCCGACGACTCGCAGCTCCTACAATGAGCAGTTCTTC.

This clonotype was counted between two and nine times. The rearrangement joins TRBV25-1 to TRBJ1-2; a possible D gene is TRBD1 (6 bases). Trimming took 3 bases from V and 2 from J, leaving 10 bases between them. In germline, CDR1 is MGHDK, CDR2 SYGVNS. The CDR3 is 14 amino acids. CDR3 in DNA: TGTGCCAGCAGTGAGGACAGCTTCAACTATGGCTACACCTTC. Encoded protein: CASSEDSFNYGYTF.

This clonotype showed up just a few times. V and J are TRBV6-1 and TRBJ2-5; D is tentatively TRBD1 or TRBD2 (5 bases each). The CDR3 contains 15 residues. The V and J ends lost 6 bases and 3 bases respectively, with 17 bases between them. The germline V gene has CDR1 MNHNS and CDR2 SASEGT. DNA of the CDR3: TGTGCCAGCAGCCCCCTAGAGGGGAGAGAAGAGACCCAGTACTTC. Residues: CASSPLEGREETQYF.

This chain uses TRBV30 with TRBJ2-5, with D hard to call. Trimming pared 1 base from V and 7 bases from J, leaving 7 bases between. The CDR3 length is 11 residues. The germline V gene has CDR1 GTSNPN and CDR2 SVGIG (reference sequence). The CDR3 DNA follows: TGTGCCTGGAGTGGGACGGGGACCCAGTACTTC. Its protein product is CAWSGTGTQYF.

This clonotype was picked up many times. The genes are TRBV11-3 and TRBJ2-2; perhaps TRBD2 as D (6 bases). Trimming removed 5 bases from V and 4 bases from J, with 20 bases in between. The CDR3 length is 17 residues. CDR1 SGHNT and CDR2 YENEEA come from the germline V gene. CDR3 sequence: CASSSRREAAGTGELFF. Written as DNA, the CDR3 is TGTGCCAGCAGCAGCCGCCGGGAAGCAGCGGGCACCGGGGAGCTGTTTTTT.

This rearrangement joins TRBV9 to TRBJ1-2; maybe TRBD1 (5 bases). The CDR3 covers 16 residues. Germline V gene sequence: CDR1 SGDLS, CDR2 YYNGEE. V was trimmed by 3 bases and J by 6 bases, leaving 21 bases between them. The CDR3 loop reads CASSAQEGGVWDGYTF. The CDR3 region has the DNA TGTGCCAGCAGCGCACAGGAGGGAGGTGTGTGGGATGGCTACACCTTC.

The chain has TRBV3-1 and TRBJ2-1; 14 bases are a match to TRBD2. Germline CDR1 reads LGHDT; CDR2 reads YNNKEL (reference sequence). J lost 8 bases, V lost 3 bases, and 6 bases had no gene match. The CDR3 is made up of 16 amino acids. The CDR3 nucleotides read TGTGCCAGCAGCCAGGGGGGACTAGCGGGAGATGATGAGCAGTTCTTC. The encoded protein is CASSQGGLAGDDEQFF.